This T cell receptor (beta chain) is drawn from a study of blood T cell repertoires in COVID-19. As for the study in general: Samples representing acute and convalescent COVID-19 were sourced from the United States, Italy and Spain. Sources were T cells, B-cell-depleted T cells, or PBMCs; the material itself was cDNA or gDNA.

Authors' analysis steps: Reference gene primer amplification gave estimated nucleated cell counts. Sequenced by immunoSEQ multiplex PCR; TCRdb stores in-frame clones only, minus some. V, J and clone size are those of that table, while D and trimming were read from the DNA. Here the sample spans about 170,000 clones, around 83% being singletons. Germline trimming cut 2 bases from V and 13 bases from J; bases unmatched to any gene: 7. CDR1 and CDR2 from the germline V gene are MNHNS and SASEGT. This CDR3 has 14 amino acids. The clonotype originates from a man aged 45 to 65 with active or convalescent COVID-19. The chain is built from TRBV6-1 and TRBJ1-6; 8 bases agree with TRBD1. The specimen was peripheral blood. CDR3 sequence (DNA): TGTGCCAGCAGTGAAAGTGACAGGGGAGGCCCCCTCCACTTT. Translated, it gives CASSESDRGGPLHF.